This TCR beta chain was sequenced during a study of blood T cell repertoires in COVID-19. Method: immunoSEQ multiplex PCR; TCRdb's copy keeps in-frame clones and lacks some. The top ten clones hold roughly 2% of a sample with approximately 390,000 clones, roughly 88% of them seen once. CDR3 length: 16 amino acids. The junction had 6 bases not matched to a gene; V was cut back by 0 bases and J by 3 bases. Germline V gene sequence: CDR1 SGHRS, CDR2 YFSETQ. The clonotype originates from a middle-aged woman with acute COVID-19. The sample was PBMCs or T cells enriched from blood (not recorded which). The chain uses TRBV5-1 and TRBJ2-7; 10 bases align to TRBD1. For the CDR3, the DNA is TGCGCCAGCAGCTTGGAGGGGACAGGGGTCAGCTACGAGCAGTACTTC. Residues: CASSLEGTGVSYEQYF.